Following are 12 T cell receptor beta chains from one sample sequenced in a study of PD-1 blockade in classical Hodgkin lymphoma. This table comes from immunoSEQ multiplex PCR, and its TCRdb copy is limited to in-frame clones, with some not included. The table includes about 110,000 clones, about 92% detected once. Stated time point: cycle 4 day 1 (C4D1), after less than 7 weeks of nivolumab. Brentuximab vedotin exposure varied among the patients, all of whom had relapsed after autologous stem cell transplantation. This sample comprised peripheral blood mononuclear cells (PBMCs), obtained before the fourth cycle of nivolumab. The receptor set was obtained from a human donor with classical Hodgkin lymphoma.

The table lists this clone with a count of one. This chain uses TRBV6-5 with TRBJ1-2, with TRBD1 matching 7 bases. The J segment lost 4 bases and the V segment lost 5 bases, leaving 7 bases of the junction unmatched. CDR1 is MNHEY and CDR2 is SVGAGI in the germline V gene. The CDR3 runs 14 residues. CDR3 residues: CASSQGQGVYGYTF. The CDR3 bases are TGTGCCAGCAGTCAGGGGCAGGGGGTCTATGGCTACACCTTC.

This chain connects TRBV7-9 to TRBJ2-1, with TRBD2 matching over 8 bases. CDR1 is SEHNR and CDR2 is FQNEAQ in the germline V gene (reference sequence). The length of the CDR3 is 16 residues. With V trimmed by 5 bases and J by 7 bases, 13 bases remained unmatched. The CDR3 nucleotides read TGTGCCAGCAGCCCGCAAAAGCTAGCGGGTTGGAATGAGCAGTTCTTC. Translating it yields CASSPQKLAGWNEQFF.

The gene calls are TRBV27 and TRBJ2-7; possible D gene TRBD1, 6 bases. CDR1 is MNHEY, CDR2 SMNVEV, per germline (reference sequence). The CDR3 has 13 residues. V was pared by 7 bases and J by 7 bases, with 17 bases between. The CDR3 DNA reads TGTGCCAGCACCCCCCCGAACAGGGTTGAGCAGTACTTC. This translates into CASTPPNRVEQYF.

The CDR3 here is CASSQSRASGKWVDTQYF. CDR3 in DNA: TGCGCCAGCAGCCAGAGTCGGGCTAGCGGGAAGTGGGTAGATACGCAGTATTTT. This chain connects TRBV4-3 to TRBJ2-3; 9 positions agree with TRBD2. This CDR3 has 18 residues. J was trimmed by 5 bases and V by 3 bases; bases with no gene match: 15. Germline V gene data show CDR1 as LGHNA and CDR2 as YSLEER.

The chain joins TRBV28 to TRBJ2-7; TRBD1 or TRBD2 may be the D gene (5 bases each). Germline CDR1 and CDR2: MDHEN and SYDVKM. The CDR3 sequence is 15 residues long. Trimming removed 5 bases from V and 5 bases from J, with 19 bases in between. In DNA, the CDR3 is TGTGCCAGCAGTGTTTGGGACGGCCTTGGGGACGAGCAGTACTTC. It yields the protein CASSVWDGLGDEQYF.

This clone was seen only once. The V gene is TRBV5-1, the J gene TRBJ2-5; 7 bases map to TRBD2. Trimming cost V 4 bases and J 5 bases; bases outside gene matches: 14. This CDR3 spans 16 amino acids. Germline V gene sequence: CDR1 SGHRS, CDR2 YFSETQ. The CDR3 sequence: CASSPPQGQGGETQYF. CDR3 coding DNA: TGCGCCAGCAGCCCACCCCAGGGCCAGGGAGGGGAGACCCAGTACTTC.

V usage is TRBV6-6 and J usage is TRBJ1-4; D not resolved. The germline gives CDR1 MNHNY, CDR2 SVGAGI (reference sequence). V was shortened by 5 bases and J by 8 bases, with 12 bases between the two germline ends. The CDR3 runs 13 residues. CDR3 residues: CASSRKKTEKLFF. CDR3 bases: TGTGCCAGCAGTCGAAAAAAGACGGAAAAACTGTTTTTT.

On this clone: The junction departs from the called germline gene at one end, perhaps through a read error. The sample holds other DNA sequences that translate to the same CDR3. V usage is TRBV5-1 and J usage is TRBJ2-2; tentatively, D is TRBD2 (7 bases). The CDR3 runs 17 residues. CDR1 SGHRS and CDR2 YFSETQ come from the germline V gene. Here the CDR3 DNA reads TGCGCCAGCAGCTTGGCCTGGGTCCAGGGGAGGGCCGGGGAGCTATTTTTT. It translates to CASSLAWVQGRAGELFF.

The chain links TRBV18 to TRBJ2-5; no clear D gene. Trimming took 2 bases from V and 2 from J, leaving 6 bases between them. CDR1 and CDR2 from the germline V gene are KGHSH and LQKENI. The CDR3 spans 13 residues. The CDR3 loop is CASSPEYQETQYF. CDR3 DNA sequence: TGTGCCAGCTCACCAGAGTATCAAGAGACCCAGTACTTC. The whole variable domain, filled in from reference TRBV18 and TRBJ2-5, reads NAGVMQNPRHLVRRRGQEARLRCSPMKGHSHVYWYRQLPEEGLKFMVYLQKENIIDESGMPKERFSAEFPKEGPSILRIQQVVRGDSAAYFCASSPEYQETQYFGPGTRLLVL.

CDR3 DNA sequence: TGTGCCAGCAGTCCGGGACAGGGGGCGTATCAGCCCCAGCATTTT. Its translation: CASSPGQGAYQPQHF. The chain couples TRBV27 to TRBJ1-5, with 12 bases fitting TRBD1. CDR3 size: 15 residues. J was trimmed by 5 bases and V by 5 bases; bases with no gene match: 4. Germline V lookup: CDR1 MNHEY, CDR2 SMNVEV (reference sequence).

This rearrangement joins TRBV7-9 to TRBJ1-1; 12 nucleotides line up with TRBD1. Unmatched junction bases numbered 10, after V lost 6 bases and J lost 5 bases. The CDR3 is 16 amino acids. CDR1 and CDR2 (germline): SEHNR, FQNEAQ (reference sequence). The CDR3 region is CASSRPGQGAMTEAFF. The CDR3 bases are TGTGCCAGCAGTCGCCCGGGACAGGGGGCGATGACTGAAGCTTTCTTT.

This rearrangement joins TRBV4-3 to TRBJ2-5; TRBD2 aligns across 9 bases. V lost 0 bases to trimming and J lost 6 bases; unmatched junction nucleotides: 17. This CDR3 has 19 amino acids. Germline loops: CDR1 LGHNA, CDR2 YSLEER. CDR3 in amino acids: CASSQDRIAGALTRKTQYF. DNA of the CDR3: TGCGCCAGCAGCCAAGATAGGATAGCGGGAGCCCTCACAAGGAAGACCCAGTACTTC.